The present entry profiles one T cell receptor beta chain with its context. The data derive from a study of T cell responses to AZD1222 COVID-19 vaccine. The CDR3 is 13 residues long. V lost 1 base and J lost 8, with 11 bases in between. Sequenced by immunoSEQ multiplex PCR; TCRdb stores in-frame clones only, minus some. The sample has some 150,000 clones; about 95% are singletons. The chain employs TRBV12-3 or TRBV12-4 and TRBJ1-2, with D uncertain. The receptor was isolated from an adult in good health. Sequencing used peripheral blood, obtained on day 0 of AZD1222 vaccination. CDR3 nucleotide sequence: TGTGCCAGCAGTTTAGGAGCCCTCCCGGGCTACACCTTC. Residues: CASSLGALPGYTF.